Below are 5 T cell receptor beta chains sequenced from a single sample in a study of cytomegalovirus exposure and HLA in healthy donors (dated by TCRdb to 2016 to 2017). Libraries were prepared through the immunoSEQ multiplex PCR assay. For the multiplex PCR, a mixture combining 60 forward primers for TCR Vbeta segments and 13 reverse primers for TCR Jbeta segments was used. Here the immuneACCESS table is served through TCRdb, limited to in-frame sequences with V and J called. Missing clones are a known gap in these copies; in checked studies unresolved V genes cover under half, and the rest lacks a known reason. This sample holds 250,000 or so clones; under 90% were observed only once. The biggest ten clones account for 1.3% of the sample. Material: PBMCs. The receptors originated from a human donor in good health.

This clone was observed a single time. The rearrangement uses TRBV5-1 and TRBJ2-7, with unresolved D. Germline V lookup: CDR1 SGHRS, CDR2 YFSETQ. This CDR3 contains 11 residues. V lost 4 bases and J 1 base, leaving 3 bases between the germline ends. This CDR3 reads CASSQSYEQYF. In DNA, the CDR3 is TGCGCCAGCAGCCAGTCCTACGAGCAGTACTTC.

In nucleotides, the CDR3 is TGTGCCAGCAGCGTAGGGGCGGGGGGAACCTACGAGCAGTACTTC. This translates into CASSVGAGGTYEQYF. The rearrangement uses TRBV9 and TRBJ2-7, with 8 bases identical to TRBD2. The CDR3 runs 15 residues. Trimming removed 0 bases from V and 2 bases from J; junction bases left unmatched: 4. Germline V gives CDR1 SGDLS, CDR2 YYNGEE.

This clone was picked up one time. V and J are TRBV7-9 and TRBJ2-3; 7 bases line up with TRBD2. The CDR3 totals 16 residues. Germline assignment: CDR1 SEHNR and CDR2 FQNEAQ (reference sequence). The J segment lost 3 bases and the V segment lost 0 bases, leaving 6 bases of the junction unmatched. The CDR3 DNA reads TGTGCCAGCAGCTTAGCGGGACGGGAGGAGACAGATACGCAGTATTTT. This gives the protein CASSLAGREETDTQYF.

In its sample, this clone was seen once. The chain links TRBV28 to TRBJ1-1, with D possibly being TRBD1 (6 bases). Trimming shortened V by 1 base and J by 7 bases, and 16 bases separated the two germline ends. Germline V CDR1 and CDR2: MDHEN, SYDVKM. The length of the CDR3 is 15 residues. The CDR3 bases are TGTGCCAGCAGTTTATACAGGGACGGTTCGGGTGAAGCTTTCTTT. Translating gives CASSLYRDGSGEAFF.

The V and J genes are TRBV9 and TRBJ1-1; 10 bases fit TRBD1. Germline assignment: CDR1 SGDLS and CDR2 YYNGEE. V lost 6 bases to trimming and J lost 3 bases; unmatched junction nucleotides: 14. The CDR3 extends over 17 amino acids. The CDR3 DNA reads as TGTGCCAGCACCCGGGGGGGGACAGGGGTGTTGGACACTGAAGCTTTCTTT. It specifies CASTRGGTGVLDTEAFF.